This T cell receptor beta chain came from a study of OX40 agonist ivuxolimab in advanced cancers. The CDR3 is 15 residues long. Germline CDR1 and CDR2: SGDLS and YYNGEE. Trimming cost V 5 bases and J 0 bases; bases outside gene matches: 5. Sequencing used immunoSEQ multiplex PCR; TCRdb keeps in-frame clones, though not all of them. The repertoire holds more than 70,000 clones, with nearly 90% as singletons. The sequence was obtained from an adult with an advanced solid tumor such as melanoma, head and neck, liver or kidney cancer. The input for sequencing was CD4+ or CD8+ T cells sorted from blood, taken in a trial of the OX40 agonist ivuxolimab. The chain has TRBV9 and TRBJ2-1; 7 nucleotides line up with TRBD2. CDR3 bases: TGTGCCAGCAGGGAAGCGGGGCGCTCCTACAATGAGCAGTTCTTC. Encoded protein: CASREAGRSYNEQFF.